The clone carrying this T cell receptor (beta chain) was found many times. The antigen is unknown. The V gene lost 3 bases and the J gene lost 0 bases, with 9 bases spanning the gap. This CDR3 comprises 15 residues. Germline loops: CDR1 SEHNR, CDR2 FQNEAQ (reference sequence). This entry is derived from a study of blood T cells in healthy people across ages. Study findings and constraints: Estimates of diversity drawn from one million T cells were considered underestimates. Measured against age, TCR beta diversity per million T cells decreased in a roughly linear manner.

For the second PCR, which ran for about 7 to 11 cycles, a sample-barcoded 5' primer and a J-beta primer mix were used. Using its own MiXCR run on the 5' RACE reads, TCRdb lists one record per CDR3 protein. The sample records around 1,500,000 distinct CDR3 sequences, roughly 30% being singletons. This sequence originates from a woman under 40 in good health. The V and J genes are TRBV7-9 and TRBJ1-5, with D uncertain. Specimen: blood. In DNA form, the CDR3 reads TGTGCCAGCAGCTTGGACGGTACTAGCAATCAGCCCCAGCATTTT. This encodes CASSLDGTSNQPQHF.